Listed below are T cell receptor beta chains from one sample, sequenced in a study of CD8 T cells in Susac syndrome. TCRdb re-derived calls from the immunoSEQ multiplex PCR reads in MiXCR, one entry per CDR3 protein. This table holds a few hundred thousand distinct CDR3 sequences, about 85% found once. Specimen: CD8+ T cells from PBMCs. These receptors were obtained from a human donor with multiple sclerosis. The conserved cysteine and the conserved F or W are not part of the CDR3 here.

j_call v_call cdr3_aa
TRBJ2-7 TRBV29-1 SVVGGVSYEQY
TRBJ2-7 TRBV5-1 ASSPVGRAEQY
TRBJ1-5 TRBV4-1 ASSQDQGISNQPQH
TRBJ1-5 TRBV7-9 ASSATGGGQPQH
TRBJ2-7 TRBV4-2 ASSQEGDTTYEQY
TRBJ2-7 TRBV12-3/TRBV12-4 ASSLRDRFYEQY
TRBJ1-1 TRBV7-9 ASTRGSGGAF
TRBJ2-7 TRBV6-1 ASSEYSGSSYEQY
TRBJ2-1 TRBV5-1 ASRLKESGQGYNEQF
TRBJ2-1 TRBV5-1 ASSLAGMLYNEQF
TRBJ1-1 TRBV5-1 ASSLEIGTEAF
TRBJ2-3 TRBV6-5 ASSYKVAGSTDTQY
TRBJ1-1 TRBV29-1 SVEWTEAF
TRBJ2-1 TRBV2 ASSDSNEQF
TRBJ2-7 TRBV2 ASSLSRQVDSYEQY
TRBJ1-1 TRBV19 ASSIRTAEAF
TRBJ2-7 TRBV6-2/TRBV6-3 ASSYSRGQVYSYEQY
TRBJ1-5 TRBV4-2 ASSPGSVGHQPQH
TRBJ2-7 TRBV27 ATTGGGSYEQY
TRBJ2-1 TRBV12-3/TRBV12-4 ASSPGTISAQF
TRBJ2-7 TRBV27 ASSLSFRTEQY
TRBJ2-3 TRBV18 ASSPPPFPGQADTQY
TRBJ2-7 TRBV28 ASSFFLQGQGPYEQY
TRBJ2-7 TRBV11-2 ASSGDTSYEQY
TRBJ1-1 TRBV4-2 ASSQESDGGYTEAF
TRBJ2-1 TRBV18 ASSPPVTSGSYHNEQF
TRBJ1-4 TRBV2 ASSVPRGANEKLF
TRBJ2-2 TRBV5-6 ASSLELTPNTGELF
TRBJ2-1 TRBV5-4 ASSYIAGGGSYNEQF
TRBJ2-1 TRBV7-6 ASSPEPTSPSSLVQQF
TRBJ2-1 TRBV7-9 ASSATSWFEQF
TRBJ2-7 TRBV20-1 SARDPKRESYEQY
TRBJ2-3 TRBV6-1 ASSRGEQGPTDTQY
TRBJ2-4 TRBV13 ASSSGEGRNIQY
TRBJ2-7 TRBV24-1 ATSDASGYEQY
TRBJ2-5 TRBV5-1 ASSGTGFETQY
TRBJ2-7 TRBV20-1 SALSTSGLAYEQY
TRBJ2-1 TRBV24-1 AIDNEQF
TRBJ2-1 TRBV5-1 ASSLVGLEEGINEQF
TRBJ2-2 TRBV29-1 SVAGTQSVGELF
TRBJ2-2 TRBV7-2 ASSFRGARTGELF
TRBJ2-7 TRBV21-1 ASTCFSGPFRNLQY
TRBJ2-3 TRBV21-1 ASTRTPGERDTDTQY
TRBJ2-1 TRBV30 AWSVRTAYNEQF
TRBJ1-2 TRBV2 ASGGSGYT
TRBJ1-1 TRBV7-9 ASSPWVGEAF
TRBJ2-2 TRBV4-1 ASSPTMGGTGELF
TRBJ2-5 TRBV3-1 ASSHGQGEETQY
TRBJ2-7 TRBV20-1 SARAGGLQPSYEQY
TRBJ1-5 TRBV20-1 SARGWDTINQPQH
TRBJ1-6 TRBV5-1 ASSSSSYNSPLH